The subject of this entry is one TCR beta chain. What it recognizes is unknown. These data are taken from a study of T cells in Graves' hyperthyroidism and ophthalmopathy. Study outcomes and limitations: Appearing also in blood were most of the thyroid clonotypes expanded above 0.001.

RNA transcripts served as the template for amplifying TCR beta CDR3 regions. HTBI primers were used for first-round RT-PCR of the TCR CDR3. TCRdb reprocessed the multiplex PCR reads with MiXCR, giving one entry per CDR3 protein. The sample has hundreds of thousands of distinct CDR3 sequences; approximately 15% are singletons. Stable Graves' hyperthyroidism denoted no ophthalmopathy progression over 18 months. Diagnosis of hyperthyroidism was new in patients aged 18 to 65, and its duration was under 2 months. Germline V CDR1 and CDR2: MNHNS, SASEGT. Deletions cut 10 bases from V and 8 bases from J, with 17 bases between. The CDR3 runs 13 residues.

The J gene is TRBJ1-4, the V gene TRBV6-1, with D possibly matching TRBD1 (5 bases). The sequenced material came from blood. The receptor was derived from a young woman with Graves' hyperthyroidism. The CDR3 DNA sequence: TGTGCCAACACTCTTATATGGGGGGAAAAACTGTTTTTT. Its translation: CANTLIWGEKLFF.